These T cell receptor delta chains were read from a single sample in a study of gamma-delta chains in newborns, infants, children. TCRdb ran CATT on the reads. This table has about 9,200 delta-chain clones, approximately 24% appearing once. Input material: blood. These receptors were taken from a child who was a newborn, infant or young child, either healthy, febrile or measles-vaccinated (not recorded which). The CDR3 runs from the conserved cysteine through the conserved F or W. The D gene is left open where the match is weak. Where a row states a size, it is once, few, many or the class of an expanded clone; other rows omit it.

CDR3 length: 19; J gene: TRDJ1; D gene: TRDD3; V gene: TRDV2; clone size: .; CDR3 protein: CACDRLGDISMSGSDKLIF; CDR3 DNA: TGTGCCTGTGACAGGCTGGGGGATATTTCCATGTCCGGTTCCGATAAACTCATCTTT
CDR3 length: 17; J gene: TRDJ1; D gene: TRDD3; V gene: TRDV2; clone size: .; CDR3 protein: CACDTLGDGVYTDKLIF; CDR3 DNA: TGTGCCTGTGACACACTGGGGGATGGGGTGTACACCGATAAACTCATCTTT
CDR3 length: 19; J gene: TRDJ1; D gene: .; V gene: TRDV2; clone size: medium-sized; CDR3 protein: CACDSLAFPPMGDTDKLIF; CDR3 DNA: TGTGCCTGTGACTCACTCGCCTTCCCCCCAATGGGGGACACCGATAAACTCATCTTT
CDR3 length: 15; J gene: TRDJ1; D gene: TRDD3; V gene: TRDV2; clone size: medium-sized; CDR3 protein: CACDRLGDITDKLIF; CDR3 DNA: TGTGCCTGTGACCGACTGGGGGATATCACCGATAAACTCATCTTT
CDR3 length: 15; J gene: TRDJ1; D gene: .; V gene: TRDV2; clone size: .; CDR3 protein: CACDTVGDTLGKLIF; CDR3 DNA: TGTGCCTGTGACACCGTCGGGGACACGCTGGGGAAACTCATCTTT
CDR3 length: 15; J gene: TRDJ1; D gene: .; V gene: TRDV2; clone size: .; CDR3 protein: CACDTVLVGGDKLIF; CDR3 DNA: TGTGCCTGTGACACCGTTCTGGTCGGGGGCGATAAACTCATCTTT
CDR3 length: 20; J gene: TRDJ3; D gene: TRDD3; V gene: TRDV2; clone size: few; CDR3 protein: CACDTVLGDHSPWDTRQMFF; CDR3 DNA: TGTGCCTGTGACACTGTTTTGGGGGACCATAGCCCCTGGGACACCCGACAGATGTTTTTC
CDR3 length: 17; J gene: TRDJ1; D gene: .; V gene: TRDV2; clone size: few; CDR3 protein: CACDPLLGDTPTDKLIF; CDR3 DNA: TGTGCCTGTGACCCCCTACTGGGAGATACTCCTACCGATAAACTCATCTTT
CDR3 length: 21; J gene: TRDJ1; D gene: TRDD3; V gene: TRDV2; clone size: .; CDR3 protein: CACDTLSLSKVLGDTTDKLIF; CDR3 DNA: TGTGCCTGTGACACCTTGTCCCTAAGCAAAGTATTGGGGGATACGACCGATAAACTCATCTTT
CDR3 length: 19; J gene: TRDJ1; D gene: TRDD3; V gene: TRDV2; clone size: .; CDR3 protein: CACDMIVWGSRGRQGGLIF; CDR3 DNA: TGTGCCTGTGACATGATCGTCTGGGGGTCCCGCGGCCGTCAAGGGGGACTCATCTTT
CDR3 length: 25; J gene: TRDJ1; D gene: .; V gene: TRDV2; clone size: once; CDR3 protein: CACDTLTPSSQEGSAPADYTDKLIF; CDR3 DNA: TGTGCATGTGACACCCTAACACCCTCCTCTCAAGAGGGGTCCGCCCCGGCAGATTACACCGATAAACTCATCTTT
CDR3 length: 15; J gene: TRDJ1; D gene: .; V gene: TRDV2; clone size: .; CDR3 protein: CACDMLLVDTDKPIF; CDR3 DNA: TGTGCCTGTGACATGCTGCTGGTTGACACCGATAAACCCATCTTT
CDR3 length: 20; J gene: TRDJ3; D gene: TRDD3; V gene: TRDV2; clone size: .; CDR3 protein: CACDTVRDTPSSWDTRQMFF; CDR3 DNA: TGTGCCTGTGACACGGTAAGGGATACGCCGAGCTCCTGGGACACCCGACAGATGTTTTTC
CDR3 length: 14; J gene: TRDJ1; D gene: .; V gene: TRDV2; clone size: few; CDR3 protein: CACDTVGGTDKLIF; CDR3 DNA: TGTGCCTGTGACACCGTTGGGGGGACCGATAAACTCATCTTT
CDR3 length: 21; J gene: TRDJ1; D gene: TRDD3; V gene: TRDV1; clone size: few; CDR3 protein: CALGELHPRVLGDGRADKLIF; CDR3 DNA: TGTGCTCTTGGGGAACTTCACCCCCGCGTACTGGGGGATGGGAGGGCCGATAAACTCATCTTT
CDR3 length: 16; J gene: TRDJ2; D gene: .; V gene: TRDV2; clone size: .; CDR3 protein: CACDTVLPSLTAQLFF; CDR3 DNA: TGTGCCTGTGACACCGTTCTTCCTTCCTTGACAGCACAACTCTTCTTT
CDR3 length: 27; J gene: TRDJ1; D gene: TRDD3; V gene: TRDV1; clone size: few; CDR3 protein: CALGELSSYTLLTGGNKYGSYTDKLIF; CDR3 DNA: TGTGCTCTTGGGGAACTCTCTTCCTATACCCTCCTTACTGGGGGAAATAAGTATGGGTCGTACACCGATAAACTCATCTTT
CDR3 length: 23; J gene: TRDJ2; D gene: .; V gene: TRDV1; clone size: .; CDR3 protein: CALWEDDYVLHCLIRLVAAQLFF; CDR3 DNA: TGTGCTCTTTGGGAAGACGACTACGTCCTTCACTGTTTGATACGTCTGGTTGCAGCACAACTCTTCTTT
CDR3 length: 21; J gene: TRDJ3; D gene: TRDD3; V gene: TRDV2; clone size: .; CDR3 protein: CACDLISTGGSNSWDTRQMFF; CDR3 DNA: TGTGCCTGTGACCTAATCAGTACTGGGGGATCTAACTCCTGGGACACCCGACAGATGTTTTTC
CDR3 length: 21; J gene: TRDJ1; D gene: .; V gene: TRDV1; clone size: few; CDR3 protein: CALGELAPLYWGLERTDKLIF; CDR3 DNA: TGTGCTCTTGGGGAACTAGCTCCCCTTTATTGGGGGCTTGAGAGAACCGATAAACTCATCTTT
CDR3 length: 19; J gene: TRDJ1; D gene: TRDD3; V gene: TRDV2; clone size: few; CDR3 protein: CACDALLGDTDPHTDKLIF; CDR3 DNA: TGTGCCTGTGACGCCCTACTGGGGGATACGGACCCGCACACCGATAAACTCATCTTT
CDR3 length: 17; J gene: TRDJ1; D gene: .; V gene: TRDV2; clone size: .; CDR3 protein: CACDEASYDTGGHKLIF; CDR3 DNA: TGTGCCTGTGACGAAGCTTCCTACGATACTGGGGGCCATAAACTCATCTTT
CDR3 length: 18; J gene: TRDJ1; D gene: .; V gene: TRDV2; clone size: .; CDR3 protein: CACDPGRGETTPTDKIIF; CDR3 DNA: TGTGCCTGTGACCCGGGAAGGGGGGAGACGACACCAACCGATAAAATCATCTTT
CDR3 length: 19; J gene: TRDJ3; D gene: .; V gene: TRDV2; clone size: few; CDR3 protein: CACDPAGDQSSWDTRQMFF; CDR3 DNA: TGTGCCTGTGACCCCGCGGGGGACCAGAGCTCCTGGGACACCCGACAGATGTTTTTC
CDR3 length: 22; J gene: TRDJ1; D gene: .; V gene: TRDV2; clone size: .; CDR3 protein: CACDTVRQRIPTPDKGFDKLIF; CDR3 DNA: TGTGCCTGTGACACCGTTCGACAACGTATTCCCACCCCGGATAAGGGATTCGATAAACTCATCTTT
CDR3 length: 14; J gene: TRDJ1; D gene: .; V gene: TRDV2; clone size: .; CDR3 protein: CACDSLLGADKLIF; CDR3 DNA: TGTGCCTGTGACTCTCTCCTGGGAGCCGATAAACTCATCTTT
CDR3 length: 16; J gene: TRDJ1; D gene: TRDD3; V gene: TRDV2; clone size: few; CDR3 protein: CACDILLGENTDKLIF; CDR3 DNA: TGTGCCTGTGACATATTACTGGGGGAAAACACCGATAAACTCATCTTT
CDR3 length: 16; J gene: TRDJ1; D gene: TRDD3; V gene: TRDV2; clone size: .; CDR3 protein: CACLGLGGSTTDKLIF; CDR3 DNA: TGTGCCTGCTTGGGACTGGGGGGATCGACAACCGATAAACTCATCTTT
CDR3 length: 20; J gene: TRDJ1; D gene: TRDD3; V gene: TRDV2; clone size: .; CDR3 protein: CACDTLPSTLGEPNTDKLIF; CDR3 DNA: TGTGCCTGTGACACTCTTCCATCCACTCTGGGGGAACCAAACACCGATAAACTCATCTTT
CDR3 length: 17; J gene: TRDJ1; D gene: TRDD3; V gene: TRDV2; clone size: few; CDR3 protein: CACDPLSSSLGDRELIF; CDR3 DNA: TGTGCCTGTGATCCCTTATCCTCGAGCCTGGGGGATAGGGAACTCATCTTT
CDR3 length: 16; J gene: TRDJ1; D gene: TRDD3; V gene: TRDV2; clone size: medium-sized; CDR3 protein: CACDFILGDTADKLIF; CDR3 DNA: TGTGCCTGTGACTTTATACTGGGGGATACGGCCGATAAACTCATCTTT
CDR3 length: 14; J gene: TRDJ4; D gene: .; V gene: TRDV1; clone size: few; CDR3 protein: CALGVLQFSRPLIF; CDR3 DNA: TGTGCTCTTGGGGTGTTACAATTCTCCAGACCCCTGATCTTT
CDR3 length: 16; J gene: TRDJ1; D gene: TRDD3; V gene: TRDV2; clone size: .; CDR3 protein: CACDPLGGAYTDKLIF; CDR3 DNA: TGTGCCTGTGACCCTCTGGGGGGAGCGTACACCGATAAACTCATCTTT
CDR3 length: 16; J gene: TRDJ1; D gene: TRDD3; V gene: TRDV2; clone size: few; CDR3 protein: CACDSVLGDIGDKLIF; CDR3 DNA: TGTGCCTGTGACTCCGTACTGGGGGATATAGGTGATAAACTCATCTTT
CDR3 length: 18; J gene: TRDJ1; D gene: TRDD3; V gene: TRDV2; clone size: few; CDR3 protein: CACDTVLGDAEGTDKLIF; CDR3 DNA: TGTGCCTGTGACACCGTGCTGGGGGATGCAGAGGGCACCGATAAACTCATCTTT
CDR3 length: 14; J gene: TRDJ1; D gene: .; V gene: TRDV2; clone size: .; CDR3 protein: CACGTLGDTDKLIF; CDR3 DNA: TGTGCCTGTGGCACTCTCGGGGACACCGATAAACTCATCTTT
CDR3 length: 16; J gene: TRDJ1; D gene: .; V gene: TRDV2; clone size: .; CDR3 protein: CACDTLWDCSRGTLIF; CDR3 DNA: TGTGCCTGTGACACCCTGTGGGATTGTAGTAGAGGTACACTCATCTTT
CDR3 length: 16; J gene: TRDJ1; D gene: .; V gene: TRDV2; clone size: few; CDR3 protein: CACDTVWRANTDELIF; CDR3 DNA: TGTGCCTGTGACACGGTATGGCGCGCTAACACCGATGAACTCATCTTT
CDR3 length: 16; J gene: TRDJ1; D gene: TRDD3; V gene: TRDV2; clone size: medium-sized; CDR3 protein: CACDTVGIRPPDKLIF; CDR3 DNA: TGTGCCTGTGACACCGTAGGGATACGCCCACCCGATAAACTCATCTTT
CDR3 length: 20; J gene: TRDJ1; D gene: TRDD3; V gene: TRDV2; clone size: .; CDR3 protein: CACDTVQQLGEKWDTDTLIF; CDR3 DNA: TGTGCCTGTGACACCGTTCAACAACTGGGGGAGAAATGGGACACCGATACACTCATCTTT
CDR3 length: 26; J gene: TRDJ1; D gene: .; V gene: TRDV1; clone size: few; CDR3 protein: CALGEIAPPPPSFLRGIRIHTDKLIF; CDR3 DNA: TGTGCTCTTGGGGAAATTGCTCCCCCTCCACCTTCCTTCCTACGGGGGATACGCATCCACACCGATAAACTCATCTTT
CDR3 length: 20; J gene: TRDJ3; D gene: TRDD3; V gene: TRDV2; clone size: few; CDR3 protein: CACDTVLLGGTSWDTRQMFF; CDR3 DNA: TGTGCCTGCGACACTGTCCTACTGGGGGGTACCTCCTGGGACACCCGACAGATGTTTTTC
CDR3 length: 20; J gene: TRDJ3; D gene: TRDD3; V gene: TRDV2; clone size: few; CDR3 protein: CACDAVLGDRGSWDTRQMFF; CDR3 DNA: TGTGCCTGTGACGCGGTACTGGGGGATCGAGGCTCCTGGGACACCCGACAGATGTTTTTC
CDR3 length: 14; J gene: TRDJ2; D gene: .; V gene: TRDV1; clone size: once; CDR3 protein: CASGVTGPTAQIFF; CDR3 DNA: TGTGCTAGTGGGGTCACCGGCCCGACAGCACAAATCTTCTTT
CDR3 length: 22; J gene: TRDJ2; D gene: TRDD3; V gene: TRDV1; clone size: .; CDR3 protein: CALGDPRTLWGIRAFGTAQLFF; CDR3 DNA: TGTGCTCTTGGGGACCCCCGGACCCTCTGGGGGATACGCGCTTTTGGGACAGCACAACTCTTCTTT
CDR3 length: 17; J gene: TRDJ3; D gene: .; V gene: TRDV2; clone size: medium-sized; CDR3 protein: CACDTALGNWDTRQMFF; CDR3 DNA: TGTGCCTGTGACACCGCGCTGGGGAACTGGGACACCCGACAGATGTTTTTC